The 5 T cell receptor beta chains below were found in one sample sequenced in a study of blood T cell repertoires in COVID-19. Libraries were prepared by immunoSEQ multiplex PCR; TCRdb keeps only in-frame clonotypes and omits some of them. The repertoire holds about 230,000 clones, with just over 85% as singletons. Sequencing input: peripheral blood. The receptors shown here come from a man over 45 with COVID-19, enrolled during active disease.

This sequence joins TRBV9 and TRBJ2-1, with 8 positions matching TRBD1. J was trimmed by 9 bases and V by 3 bases; bases with no gene match: 11. This CDR3 comprises 15 residues. CDR1 and CDR2 (germline): SGDLS, YYNGEE. The CDR3 region is CASSDGQGTPSEQFF. Written as DNA, the CDR3 is TGTGCCAGCAGCGACGGACAGGGAACCCCATCTGAGCAGTTCTTC. Complete variable domain (other parts from reference TRBV9 and TRBJ2-1): DSGVTQTPKHLITATGQRVTLRCSPRSGDLSVYWYQQSLDQGLQFLIQYYNGEERAKGNILERFSAQQFPDLHSELNLSSLELGDSALYFCASSDGQGTPSEQFFGPGTRLTVL.

The rearrangement links TRBV7-3 to TRBJ2-7; 7 bases map to TRBD1. The germline gives CDR1 SGHTA, CDR2 FQGTGA. The CDR3 spans 15 residues. V dropped 5 bases and J dropped 3; count of bases not matched to a gene: 10. For the CDR3, the DNA is TGTGCCAGCAGCGTCCCCGGGACAGAATTCTACGAGCAGTACTTC. The encoded protein is CASSVPGTEFYEQYF. Supplemented by reference TRBV7-3 and TRBJ2-7, the full variable domain reads GAGVSQTPSNKVTEKGKYVELRCDPISGHTALYWYRQSLGQGPEFLIYFQGTGAADDSGLPNDRFFAVRPEGSVSTLKIQRTERGDSAVYLCASSVPGTEFYEQYFGPGTRLTVT.

The chain uses TRBV18 and TRBJ1-3; possibly TRBD1 for D (5 bases). CDR3 length: 16 residues. Germline values: CDR1 KGHSH, CDR2 LQKENI. V dropped 6 bases and J dropped 1 base, with 16 bases sitting between them. CDR3 protein: CASSRGTPRSGNTIYF. In DNA, the CDR3 is TGTGCCAGCTCCCGCGGGACGCCTAGGTCTGGAAACACCATATATTTT.

This sequence joins TRBV29-1 and TRBJ2-1; 11 bases are a match to TRBD2. The CDR3 is made up of 14 amino acids. CDR1 and CDR2 (germline): SQVTM, ANQGSEA. The ends lost 4 bases at V and 9 bases at J; junction bases unmatched: 8. This chain's CDR3 is CSVGSSGGYSEQFF. CDR3 in DNA: TGCAGCGTTGGATCTAGCGGGGGGTATAGTGAGCAGTTCTTC.

This clone was seen more than once but under ten times. The chain recombines TRBV7-9 with TRBJ1-2, with a possible D match to TRBD1 (6 bases). In germline, CDR1 is SEHNR, CDR2 FQNEAQ (reference sequence). Trimming removed 6 bases from V and 7 bases from J, with 27 bases in between. The CDR3 extends over 17 amino acids. The CDR3 bases are TGTGCCAGCAGTTCGCCCTCGGGGGGCAGGGTAGTGGGTGGCTACACCTTC. Translated, it gives CASSSPSGGRVVGGYTF.